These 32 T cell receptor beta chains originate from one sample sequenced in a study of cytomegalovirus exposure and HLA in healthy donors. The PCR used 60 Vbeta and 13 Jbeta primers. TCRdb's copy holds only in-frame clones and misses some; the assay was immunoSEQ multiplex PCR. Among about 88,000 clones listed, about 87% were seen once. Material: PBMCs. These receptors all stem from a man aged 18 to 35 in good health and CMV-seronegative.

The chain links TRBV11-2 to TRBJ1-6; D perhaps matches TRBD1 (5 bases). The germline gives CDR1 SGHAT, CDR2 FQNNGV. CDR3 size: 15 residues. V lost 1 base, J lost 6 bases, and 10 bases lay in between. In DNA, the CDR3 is TGTGCCAGCAGCTTAGGGGGCTGGGGTAATTCACCCCTCCACTTT. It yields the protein CASSLGGWGNSPLHF.

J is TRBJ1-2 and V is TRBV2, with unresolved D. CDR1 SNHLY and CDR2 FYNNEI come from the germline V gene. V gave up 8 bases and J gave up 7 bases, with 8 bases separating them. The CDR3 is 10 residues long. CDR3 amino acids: CASVSVGYTF. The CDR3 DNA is TGTGCCAGCGTCTCGGTTGGCTACACCTTC.

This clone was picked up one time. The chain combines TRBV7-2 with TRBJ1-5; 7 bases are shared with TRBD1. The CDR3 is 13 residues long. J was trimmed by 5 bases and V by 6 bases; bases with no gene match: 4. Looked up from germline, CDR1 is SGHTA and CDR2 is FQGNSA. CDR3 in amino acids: CASSDREHQPQHF. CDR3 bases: TGTGCCAGCAGTGACAGGGAACATCAGCCCCAGCATTTT.

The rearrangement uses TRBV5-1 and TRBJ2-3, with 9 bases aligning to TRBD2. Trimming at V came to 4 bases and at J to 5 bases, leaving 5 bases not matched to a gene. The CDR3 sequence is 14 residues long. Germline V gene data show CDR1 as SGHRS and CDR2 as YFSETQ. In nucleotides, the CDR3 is TGCGCCAGCAGCATCGGACTAGCGAAAGATACGCAGTATTTT. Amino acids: CASSIGLAKDTQYF.

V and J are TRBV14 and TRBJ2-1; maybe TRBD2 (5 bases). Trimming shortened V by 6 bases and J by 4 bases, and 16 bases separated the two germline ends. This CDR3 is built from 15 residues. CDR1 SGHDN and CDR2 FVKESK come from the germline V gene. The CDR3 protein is CASSRGGREYNEQFF. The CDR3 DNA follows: TGTGCCAGCAGTCGGGGTGGTCGGGAATACAATGAGCAGTTCTTC. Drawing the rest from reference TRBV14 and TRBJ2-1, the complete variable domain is EAGVTQFPSHSVIEKGQTVTLRCDPISGHDNLYWYRRVMGKEIKFLLHFVKESKQDESGMPNNRFLAERTGGTYSTLKVQPAELEDSGVYFCASSRGGREYNEQFFGPGTRLTVL.

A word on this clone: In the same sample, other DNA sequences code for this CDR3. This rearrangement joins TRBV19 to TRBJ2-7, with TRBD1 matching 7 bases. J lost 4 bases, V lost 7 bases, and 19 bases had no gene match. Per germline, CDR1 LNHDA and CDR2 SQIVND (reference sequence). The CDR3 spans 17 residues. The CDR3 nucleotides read TGTGCCAGTACCCCCCGCCCCGGGACAGTCACGGTATACGAGCAGTACTTC. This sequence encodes CASTPRPGTVTVYEQYF.

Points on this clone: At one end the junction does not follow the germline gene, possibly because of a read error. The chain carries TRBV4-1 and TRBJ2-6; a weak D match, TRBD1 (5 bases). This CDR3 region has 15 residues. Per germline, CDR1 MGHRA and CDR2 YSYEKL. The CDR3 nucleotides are TGTGCCAGCAGCCAAGCACAGGCTGGGGCCAACGTCCTGACTTTC. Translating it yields CASSQAQAGANVLTF.

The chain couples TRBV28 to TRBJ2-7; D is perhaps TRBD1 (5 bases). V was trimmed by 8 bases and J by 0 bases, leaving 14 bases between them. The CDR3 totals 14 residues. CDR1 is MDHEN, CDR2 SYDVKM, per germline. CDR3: CASVQAGYSYEQYF. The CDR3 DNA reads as TGTGCCAGCGTCCAAGCAGGGTACTCCTACGAGCAGTACTTC.

CDR3 sequence: CASSVVISGANVLTF. CDR3 coding DNA: TGTGCCAGCAGTGTTGTTATCTCTGGGGCCAACGTCCTGACTTTC. The chain employs TRBV6-1 and TRBJ2-6, with D unclear. This CDR3 is built from 15 residues. V lost 4 bases and J 0 bases, leaving 7 bases between the germline ends. Germline V CDR1 and CDR2: MNHNS, SASEGT.

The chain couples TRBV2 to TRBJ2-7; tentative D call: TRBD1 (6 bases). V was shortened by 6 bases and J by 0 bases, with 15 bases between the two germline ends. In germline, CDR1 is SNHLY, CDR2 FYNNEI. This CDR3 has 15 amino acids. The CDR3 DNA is TGTGCCAGCAGCTTCGACAGGCTGAGCTCCTACGAGCAGTACTTC. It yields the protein CASSFDRLSSYEQYF.

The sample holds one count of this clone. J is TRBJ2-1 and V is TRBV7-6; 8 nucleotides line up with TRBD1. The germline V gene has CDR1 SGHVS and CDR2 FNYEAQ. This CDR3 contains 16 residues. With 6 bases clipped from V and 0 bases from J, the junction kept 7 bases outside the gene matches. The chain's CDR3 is CASSPTGQASYNEQFF. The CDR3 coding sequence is TGTGCCAGCAGTCCGACGGGACAGGCCTCCTACAATGAGCAGTTCTTC.

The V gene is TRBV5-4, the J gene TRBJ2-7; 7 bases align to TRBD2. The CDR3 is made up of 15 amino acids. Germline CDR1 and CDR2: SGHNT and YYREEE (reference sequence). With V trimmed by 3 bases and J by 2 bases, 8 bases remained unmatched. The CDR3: CASSSLRGRAYEQYF. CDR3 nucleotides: TGTGCCAGCAGCTCCCTTCGGGGGAGGGCCTACGAGCAGTACTTC.

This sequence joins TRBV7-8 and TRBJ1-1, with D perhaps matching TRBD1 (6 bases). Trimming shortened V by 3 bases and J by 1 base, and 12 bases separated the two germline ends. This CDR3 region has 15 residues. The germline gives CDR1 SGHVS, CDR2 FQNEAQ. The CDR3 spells CASSFRQVGNTEAFF. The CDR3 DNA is TGTGCCAGCAGCTTCAGACAGGTGGGGAACACTGAAGCTTTCTTT.

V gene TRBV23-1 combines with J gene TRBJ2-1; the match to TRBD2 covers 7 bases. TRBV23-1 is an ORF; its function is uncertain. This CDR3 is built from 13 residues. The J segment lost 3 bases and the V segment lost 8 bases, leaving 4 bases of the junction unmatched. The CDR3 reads CASPRGDYNEQFF. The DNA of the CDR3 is TGCGCCAGCCCCCGGGGGGACTACAATGAGCAGTTCTTC.

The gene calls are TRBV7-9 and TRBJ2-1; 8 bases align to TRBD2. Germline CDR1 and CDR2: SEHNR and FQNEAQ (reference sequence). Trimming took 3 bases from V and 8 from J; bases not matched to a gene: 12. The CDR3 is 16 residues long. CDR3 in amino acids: CASSLVSGAALHEQFF. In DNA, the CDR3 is TGTGCCAGCAGCTTGGTTAGCGGGGCTGCACTCCATGAGCAGTTCTTC.

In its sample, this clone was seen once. For the CDR3, the DNA is TGTGCCAGTAGCAATCAGAGGAACGAGCAGTACTTC. Translated: CASSNQRNEQYF. This rearrangement joins TRBV19 to TRBJ2-7; D ambiguous. The CDR3 extends over 12 amino acids. CDR1 and CDR2 from the germline V gene are LNHDA and SQIVND (reference sequence). The V end was cut by 6 bases, the J end by 5 bases, with 11 bases between. Full variable domain (rest looked up from reference TRBV19 and TRBJ2-7): DGGITQSPKYLFRKEGQNVTLSCEQNLNHDAMYWYRQDPGQGLRLIYYSQIVNDFQKGDIAEGYSVSREKKESFPLTVTSAQKNPTAFYLCASSNQRNEQYFGPGTRLTVT.

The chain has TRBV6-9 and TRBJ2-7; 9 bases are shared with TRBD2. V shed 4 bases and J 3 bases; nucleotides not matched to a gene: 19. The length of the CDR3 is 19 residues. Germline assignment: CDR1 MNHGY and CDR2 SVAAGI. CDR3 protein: CASSSNPRCLAGWYYEQYF. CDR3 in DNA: TGTGCCAGCAGTTCCAACCCACGGTGTCTAGCGGGATGGTACTACGAGCAGTACTTC.

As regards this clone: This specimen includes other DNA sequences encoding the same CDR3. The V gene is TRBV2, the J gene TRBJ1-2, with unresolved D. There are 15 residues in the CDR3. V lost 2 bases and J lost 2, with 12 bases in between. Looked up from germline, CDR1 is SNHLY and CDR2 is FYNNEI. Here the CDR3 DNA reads TGTGCCAGCAGTGAATTGTCTGGACTGAACTATGGCTACACCTTC. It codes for CASSELSGLNYGYTF. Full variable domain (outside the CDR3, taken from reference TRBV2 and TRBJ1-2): EPEVTQTPSHQVTQMGQEVILRCVPISNHLYFYWYRQILGQKVEFLVSFYNNEISEKSEIFDDQFSVERPDGSNFTLKIRSTKLEDSAMYFCASSELSGLNYGYTFGSGTRLTVV.

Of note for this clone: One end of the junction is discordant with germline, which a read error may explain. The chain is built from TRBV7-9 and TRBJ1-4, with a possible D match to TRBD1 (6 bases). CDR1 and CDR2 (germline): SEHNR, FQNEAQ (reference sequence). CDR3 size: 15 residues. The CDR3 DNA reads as TGTTCCAGCTCCCGTTCGGGGGGCGTAGGGGAAAAACTGTTTTTT. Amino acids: CSSSRSGGVGEKLFF.

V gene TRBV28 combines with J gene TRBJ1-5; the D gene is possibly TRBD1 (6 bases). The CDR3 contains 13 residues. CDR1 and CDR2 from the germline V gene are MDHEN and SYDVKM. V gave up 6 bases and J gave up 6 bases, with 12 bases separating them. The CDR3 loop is CASRQGGGQPQHF. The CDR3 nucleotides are TGTGCCAGCAGACAGGGTGGAGGTCAGCCCCAGCATTTT.

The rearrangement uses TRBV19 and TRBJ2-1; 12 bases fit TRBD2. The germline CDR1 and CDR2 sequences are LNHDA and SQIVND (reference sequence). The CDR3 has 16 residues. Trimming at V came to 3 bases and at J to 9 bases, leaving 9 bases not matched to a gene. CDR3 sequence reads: CASSILLGLAGIEQFF. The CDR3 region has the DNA TGTGCCAGTAGTATCCTCCTCGGACTAGCGGGAATTGAGCAGTTCTTC.

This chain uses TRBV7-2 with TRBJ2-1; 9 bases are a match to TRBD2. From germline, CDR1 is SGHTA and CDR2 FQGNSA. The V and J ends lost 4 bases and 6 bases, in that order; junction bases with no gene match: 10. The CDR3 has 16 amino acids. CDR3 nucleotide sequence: TGTGCCAGCAGCTCCGGACGTGGCGGGAGGGCCAATGAGCAGTTCTTC. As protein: CASSSGRGGRANEQFF.

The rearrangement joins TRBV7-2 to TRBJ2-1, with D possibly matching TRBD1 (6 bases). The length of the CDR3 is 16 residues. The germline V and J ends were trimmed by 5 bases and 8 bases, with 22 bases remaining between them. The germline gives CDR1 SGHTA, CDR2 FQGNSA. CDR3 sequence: CASSLIPRGFGDEQFF. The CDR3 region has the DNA TGTGCCAGCAGCCTCATTCCCAGGGGTTTCGGGGATGAGCAGTTCTTC.

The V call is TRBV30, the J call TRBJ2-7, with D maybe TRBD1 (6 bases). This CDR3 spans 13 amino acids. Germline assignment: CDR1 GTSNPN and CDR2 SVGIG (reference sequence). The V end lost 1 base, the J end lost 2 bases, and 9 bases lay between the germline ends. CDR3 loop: CAWSATGAYEQYF. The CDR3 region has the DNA TGTGCCTGGAGTGCGACAGGAGCCTACGAGCAGTACTTC.

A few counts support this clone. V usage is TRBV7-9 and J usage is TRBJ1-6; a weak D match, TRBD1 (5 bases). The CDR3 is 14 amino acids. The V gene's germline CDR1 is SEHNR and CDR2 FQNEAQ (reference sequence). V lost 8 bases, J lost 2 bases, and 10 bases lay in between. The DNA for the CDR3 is TGTGCCAGCGAGGTGGGGCCCTATAATTCACCCCTCCACTTT. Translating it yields CASEVGPYNSPLHF.

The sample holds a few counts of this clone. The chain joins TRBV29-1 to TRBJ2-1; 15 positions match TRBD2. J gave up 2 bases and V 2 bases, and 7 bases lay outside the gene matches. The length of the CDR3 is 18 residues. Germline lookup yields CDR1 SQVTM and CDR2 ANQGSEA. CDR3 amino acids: CSVEKGLAGGPTYNEQFF. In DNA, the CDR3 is TGCAGCGTTGAAAAGGGACTAGCGGGAGGTCCCACCTACAATGAGCAGTTCTTC.

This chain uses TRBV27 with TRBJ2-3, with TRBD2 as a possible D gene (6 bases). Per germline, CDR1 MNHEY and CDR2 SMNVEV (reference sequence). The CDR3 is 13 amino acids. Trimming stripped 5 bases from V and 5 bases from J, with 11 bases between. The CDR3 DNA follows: TGTGCCAGCAGTGGGGACTGGGGAGATACGCAGTATTTT. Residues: CASSGDWGDTQYF.

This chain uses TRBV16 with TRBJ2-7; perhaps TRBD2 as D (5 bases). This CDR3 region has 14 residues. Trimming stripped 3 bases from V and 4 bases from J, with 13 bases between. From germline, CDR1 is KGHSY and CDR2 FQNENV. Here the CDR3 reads CASSQAGGSYEQYF. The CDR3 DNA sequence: TGTGCCAGCAGCCAGGCCGGAGGAAGTTACGAGCAGTACTTC.

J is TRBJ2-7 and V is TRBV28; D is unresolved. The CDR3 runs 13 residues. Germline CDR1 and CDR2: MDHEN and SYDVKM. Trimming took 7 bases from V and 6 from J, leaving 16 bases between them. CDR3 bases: TGTGCCAGCAATCAGGCAAACACCTGCGAGCAGTACTTC. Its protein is CASNQANTCEQYF.

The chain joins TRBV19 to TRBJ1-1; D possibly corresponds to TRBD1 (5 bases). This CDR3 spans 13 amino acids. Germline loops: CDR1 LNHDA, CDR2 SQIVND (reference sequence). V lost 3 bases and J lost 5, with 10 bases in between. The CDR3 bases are TGTGCCAGTAGTATTAGGGGAGGGACTGAAGCTTTCTTT. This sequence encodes CASSIRGGTEAFF.

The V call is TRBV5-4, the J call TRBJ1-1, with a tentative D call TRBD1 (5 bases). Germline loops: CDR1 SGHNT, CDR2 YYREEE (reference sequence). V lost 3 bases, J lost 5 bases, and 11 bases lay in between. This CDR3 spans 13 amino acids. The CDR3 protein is CASSSDSSTEAFF. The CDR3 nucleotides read TGTGCCAGCAGCTCAGACAGTAGTACTGAAGCTTTCTTT.

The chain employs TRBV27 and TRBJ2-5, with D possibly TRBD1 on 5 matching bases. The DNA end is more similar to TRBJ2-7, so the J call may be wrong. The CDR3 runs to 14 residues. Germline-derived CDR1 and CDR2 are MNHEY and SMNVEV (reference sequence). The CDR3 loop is CASSLSNRPYEQYF. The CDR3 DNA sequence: TGTGCCAGCAGTTTATCTAACAGGCCCTACGAGCAGTACTTC.